This TCR beta chain comes out of a study of Graves' ophthalmopathy and Graves' hyperthyroidism (dated by TCRdb to between 2018 and 2020). Study-wide context: Hyperthyroidism was defined as stable when no progression to ophthalmopathy occurred within 18 months of follow-up. The study used TCR beta repertoire signatures to distinguish Graves' ophthalmopathy from Graves' hyperthyroidism and to predict progression to ophthalmopathy. In total, approximately 140 blood samples were TCR-sequenced: fewer than 50 ophthalmopathy, approximately 80 hyperthyroidism and around 17 hyperthyroidism-to-ophthalmopathy patients. To explore V-J signatures distinguishing ophthalmopathy from hyperthyroidism, a discovery set of 100 patients (roughly 45 ophthalmopathy, some 55 stable hyperthyroidism) was enrolled. The independent validation cohort included 18 to 20 hyperthyroidism patients plus 17 patients who later progressed from hyperthyroidism to ophthalmopathy. T-cell repertoires of thyroid tissue and blood were compared in about 6 hyperthyroidism patients. Following sample collection, hyperthyroidism patients were given methimazole at a starting dose of 30 mg daily, and ophthalmopathy patients were given high-dose intravenous methylprednisolone. Findings and caveats that apply to the study as a whole: Ophthalmopathy was separated from stable hyperthyroidism by the 13-signature model with roughly 88% sensitivity and 81% to 84% specificity in cross-validation and with 80%/75% in the test set. Among expanded thyroid clonotypes with frequency above 0.001, most also showed up in blood, which suggests that blood repertoires may reflect the thyroid immune response. No statistical method was used to set the sample size in advance, and the investigators knew which group each participant was assigned to. In validation, the model predicted ophthalmopathy progression with nearly 71% sensitivity and 72.22% specificity; 12 predicted patients were CT-confirmed with GO in a median of 6.5 months.

This clonotype came up many times. The target of this receptor is not known. Base qualities are not provided; no much larger clone lies one nucleotide away. For repertoire sequencing, TCR beta CDR3 regions were amplified from RNA transcripts. HTBI primers and the Qiagen OneStep RT-PCR kit were used in a first-round RT-PCR, which was followed by a second-round multiplex PCR, size selection and purification. Libraries were sequenced paired-end with 100 bp reads on an Illumina HiSeq2000. The source study handled its data this way. SOAPnuke was used to process the reads, throwing out any read that had adapters, had uncalled bases, had a mean Phred below 15, or lacked an exact constant-primer or identifier match. High-quality paired reads were merged with COPE v1.2.5. Each unique nucleotide sequence was treated as a clonotype, and MiTCR v1.1 was used to align the clonotypes to the IMGT TRB V, D and J references. Analysis was restricted to V-J combinations with a frequency above 0.0001, which covered roughly 99% of repertoires. For each V-J combination, a TCR clonal expansion and chaos score was defined as the ratio of F50 clonal expansion to chaos observed in the TCRdist matrix. Welch's t-statistics and random forest were used to narrow the features down to over ten V-J combinations, which were then fed into a naive Bayes classifier. The Morisita-Horn index was used to measure how similar the thyroid and blood repertoires were. In TCRdb, the public reads were trimmed at Q25 with fastp and aligned with MiXCR, with productive beta chains retained. When rows share a CDR3 protein, they turn into one entry using the most common DNA and genes. None of the V and J calls come from the authors' own analysis; TCRdb made them. The sample table holds around 1,000,000 distinct CDR3 sequences, of which 36% were seen once. The ten largest clones represent 11% of the sample.

Patients with hyperthyroidism were aged 18 to 65 years, had been newly diagnosed, and had a disease duration of less than 2 months. Anyone with other autoimmune diseases, uncontrolled infections, pregnancy or lactation was excluded from the study. Clinical symptoms, serum thyroxine, TRAb, thyroid ultrasound and orbital computed tomography formed the basis of the diagnosis. Total RNA was extracted with Trizol reagent and quality-checked on an Agilent 2100 Bioanalyzer. The source of this sequence is an adult man with Graves' hyperthyroidism. Sequencing was carried out using peripheral blood or thyroid tissue (not recorded which).

The CDR3 is CASSRLRATTEAFF. The nucleotide sequence is TGTGCCAGCAGCCGTCTCAGGGCCACCACTGAAGCTTTCTTT. This chain joins TRBV11-2 to TRBJ1-1; possibly the D gene is TRBD1, per 5 matching bases. Trimming takes 5 bases from V and 4 bases from J, and the germline ends sit 14 bases apart. Inclusive of the bounding cysteine and phenylalanine, the CDR3 is 14 residues long. Only the CDR3 DNA is retained, 42 bases long and in frame from the first base. As encoded in the germline V gene, CDR1 is SGHAT while CDR2 is FQNNGV.